Sequencing of this T cell receptor beta chain was carried out in a study of CD4 T cells in relation to SARS-CoV-2 and coronaviruses. Across the study: ViraFEST: approximately 10-day antigen culture of PBMCs, then TCR beta CDR3 sequencing.

Remarks on this clone: What it binds is not known.

TCRdb's table, derived via immunoSEQ multiplex PCR, lists solely in-frame clones and lacks some. This table has 35,000 to 45,000 clones, over 75% appearing once. Naive and memory CD4+ T cells came from enriched cryopreserved PBMCs. Sorted naive or memory CD4+ cells met CEF peptides for 10 days. This CDR3 is built from 15 residues. V lost 4 bases to trimming and J lost 3 bases, with 10 bases between them. Germline V gives CDR1 MDHEN, CDR2 SYDVKM. The chain couples TRBV28 to TRBJ2-6; D is ambiguous. The sequenced sample consisted of naive CD4+ T cells from PBMCs, cultured in vitro. The sample's subset: naive CD4+ T cells isolated by negative enrichment. The source is an adult with COVID-19. The CDR3 region is CASSSRLGGANVLTF. CDR3 bases: TGTGCCAGCAGTTCCCGCTTGGGTGGGGCCAACGTCCTGACTTTC.